This entry describes one TCR beta chain. There is no known antigen for this receptor. One base away there is no much larger clone; base qualities are not given. From the cysteine up to the phenylalanine, the CDR3 has a length of 16 residues. Solely the CDR3 DNA is kept, with 48 bases framed from the first base. Trimming takes 0 bases off V and 6 bases off J; junction bases not matched to a gene: 8. Taken from the germline V gene, the CDR1 and CDR2 loops are SGHRS and YFSETQ. TCR beta CDR3 regions were sequenced from DNA using the immunoSEQ Assay. As for how the authors treated the data: T cell density was computed as TCR beta template counts normalized to usable DNA estimated by amplifying housekeeping genes. Richness was estimated using the preseqR package, with extrapolation to 400,000 templates for PBMC samples and to 120,000 templates for tissue samples. Clonality was defined by subtracting Pielou's evenness from one. Tissue-enriched TCRs were identified by differential abundance testing using productive amino-acid clonotypes, minimum total count 5 and alpha 0.1. The Jaccard Index and the Morisita Overlap Index were used to measure repertoire overlap between compartments. GLIPH grouped TCR beta CDR3s together with public tetramer-defined viral CDR3s, and a viral motif had to include at least three viral sequences and also show V-gene enrichment. Drawn from immuneACCESS, this table holds only the in-frame rearrangements with V and J called that TCRdb kept. Clones are partly lost; checked studies trace under half to an unresolved V gene and leave the rest unexplained. The DNA was the basis for D and trimming; V, J and clone size are from that table. Across this sample there are 20,000 to 25,000 clones, with 85% to 90% seen only once. The top ten clonotypes cover about an eighth of the sample.

The data were obtained in a study of T cells in localized non-small cell lung cancer (dated by TCRdb to 2019 to 2021). For the study in its entirety: The study examined T cell repertoires in 236 patients with early-stage NSCLC and compared tumors with uninvolved tumor-adjacent lungs. The cohort was made up of around 220 treatment-naive NSCLC patients whose localized lung tumors had been resected. A mean age of around 66 years was recorded for the NSCLC patients, of whom 129 were male and 95 to 110 were female.

At diagnosis, tumor, uninvolved tumor-adjacent lung and peripheral blood were collected and then preserved as a mix of FFPE and fresh-frozen material. For TCR repertoire profiling, blood samples were analyzed as peripheral blood mononuclear cells. Paper-wide results and their limitations: Because the study design was exploratory, TCR variables were selected using unadjusted p-values without false-discovery rate correction. Longer overall survival was associated with higher T cell density in blood, whereas shorter survival was associated with higher clonality in adjacent lung. A median of 57 of the top 100 tumor clones turned up in the paired uninvolved adjacent lung, and fewer than 35 of those clones also ranked among the top 100 of that same adjacent lung. Because multi-region tumor sequencing was not performed, intratumor heterogeneity could not be ruled out. Uninvolved tumor-adjacent lung showed the highest T cell clonality, higher than tumor, which suggests more focused antigenic responses in the uninvolved tumor-adjacent lung.

The receptor chain draws on TRBV5-1 and TRBJ2-2, and TRBD1 matches 7 of the central bases. This specimen consisted of peripheral blood, obtained before any cancer treatment. The TCR was taken from a male donor older than 55 with stage I lung adenocarcinoma. The CDR3 is CASSLDRDRRAGELFF. The nucleotides are TGCGCCAGCAGCTTGGACCGGGACAGACGAGCCGGGGAGCTGTTTTTT.